The 2 T cell receptor beta chains given below trace back to one sample, sequenced in a study of cytomegalovirus exposure and HLA in healthy donors. Primers for the PCR totalled 60 Vbeta and 13 Jbeta. The data were produced by immunoSEQ multiplex PCR, yet TCRdb's version contains in-frame clones alone and is incomplete. The data show 150,000 to 200,000 clones, with 77% seen just once and approximately 1.4% held by the top ten. Sequenced material: PBMCs. These receptors all come from a man between 18 and 35 years old in good health and CMV-seronegative.

V gene TRBV19 combines with J gene TRBJ2-7; D might be TRBD1 (6 bases). Per germline, CDR1 LNHDA and CDR2 SQIVND (reference sequence). V gave up 6 bases and J gave up 7 bases, with 16 bases separating them. The CDR3 runs to 13 residues. The CDR3 DNA reads TGTGCCAGTAGCCCGTACAGGGCAGAGGAGCAGTACTTC. Amino acids: CASSPYRAEEQYF.

V usage is TRBV4-1 and J usage is TRBJ1-2; D perhaps matches TRBD1 (5 bases). Trimming stripped 0 bases from V and 4 bases from J, with 12 bases between. The CDR3 is made up of 15 amino acids. In germline, CDR1 is MGHRA, CDR2 YSYEKL. The DNA for the CDR3 is TGCGCCAGCAGCCAAGATGCAGGGTATGGCTATGGCTACACCTTC. Its translation is CASSQDAGYGYGYTF.